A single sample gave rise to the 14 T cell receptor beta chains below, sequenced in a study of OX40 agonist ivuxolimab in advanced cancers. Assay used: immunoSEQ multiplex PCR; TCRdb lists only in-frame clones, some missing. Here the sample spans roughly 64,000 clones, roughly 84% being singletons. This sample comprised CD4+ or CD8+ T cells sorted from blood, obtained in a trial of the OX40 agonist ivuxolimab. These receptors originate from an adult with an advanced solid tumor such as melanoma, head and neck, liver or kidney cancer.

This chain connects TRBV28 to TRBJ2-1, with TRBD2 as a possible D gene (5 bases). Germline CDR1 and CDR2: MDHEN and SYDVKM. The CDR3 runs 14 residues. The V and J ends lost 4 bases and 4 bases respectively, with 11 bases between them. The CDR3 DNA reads TGTGCCAGCAGTTCGCCGGGGAGATACAATGAGCAGTTCTTC. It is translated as CASSSPGRYNEQFF.

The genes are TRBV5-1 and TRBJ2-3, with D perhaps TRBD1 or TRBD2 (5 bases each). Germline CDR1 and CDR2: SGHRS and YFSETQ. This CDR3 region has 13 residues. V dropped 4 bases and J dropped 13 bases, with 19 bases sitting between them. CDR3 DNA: TGCGCCAGCAGCCCGGGGCCGCCTAATCAGGAGTATTTT. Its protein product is CASSPGPPNQEYF.

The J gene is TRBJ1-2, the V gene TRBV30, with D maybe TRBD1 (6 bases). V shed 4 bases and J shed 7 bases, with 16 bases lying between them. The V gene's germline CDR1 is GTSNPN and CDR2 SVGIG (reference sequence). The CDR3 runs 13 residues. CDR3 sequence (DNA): TGTGCCTGGAAAACCGGGACATTTGTTGGCTACACCTTC. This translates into CAWKTGTFVGYTF.

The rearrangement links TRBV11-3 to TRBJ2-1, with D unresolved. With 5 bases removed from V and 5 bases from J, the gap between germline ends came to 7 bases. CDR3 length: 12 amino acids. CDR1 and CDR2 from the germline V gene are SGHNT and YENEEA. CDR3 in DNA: TGTGCCAGCAGCGTCAAGGACAATGAGCAGTTCTTC. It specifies CASSVKDNEQFF.

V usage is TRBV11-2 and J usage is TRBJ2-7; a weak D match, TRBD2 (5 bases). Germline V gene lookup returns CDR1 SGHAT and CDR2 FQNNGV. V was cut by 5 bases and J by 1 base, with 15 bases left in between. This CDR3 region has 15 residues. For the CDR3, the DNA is TGTGCCAGCAGCCCCCAAGGTGGCGGGTCCTACGAGCAGTACTTC. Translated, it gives CASSPQGGGSYEQYF.

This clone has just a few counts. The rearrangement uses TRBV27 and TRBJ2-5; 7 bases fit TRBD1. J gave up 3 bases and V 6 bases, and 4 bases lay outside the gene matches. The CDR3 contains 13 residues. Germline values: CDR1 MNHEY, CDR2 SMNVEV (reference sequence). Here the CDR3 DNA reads TGTGCCAGCAGCCCAGGGACAGAAGAGACCCAGTACTTC. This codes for CASSPGTEETQYF.

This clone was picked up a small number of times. The CDR3 region is CASSSRPGGWTNEKLFF. DNA of the CDR3: TGTGCCAGCAGCTCTCGGCCAGGGGGTTGGACTAATGAAAAACTGTTTTTT. This sequence joins TRBV7-9 and TRBJ1-4; 7 bases align to TRBD1. Germline V CDR1 and CDR2: SEHNR, FQNEAQ (reference sequence). The ends lost 4 bases at V and 2 bases at J; junction bases unmatched: 10. The CDR3 consists of 17 residues.

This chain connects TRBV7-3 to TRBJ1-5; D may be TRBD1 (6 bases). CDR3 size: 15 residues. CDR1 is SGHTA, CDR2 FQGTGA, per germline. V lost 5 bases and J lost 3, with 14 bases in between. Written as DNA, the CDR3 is TGTGCCAGCAGCCTCGAGGGGGGGACCAATCAGCCCCAGCATTTT. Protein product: CASSLEGGTNQPQHF.

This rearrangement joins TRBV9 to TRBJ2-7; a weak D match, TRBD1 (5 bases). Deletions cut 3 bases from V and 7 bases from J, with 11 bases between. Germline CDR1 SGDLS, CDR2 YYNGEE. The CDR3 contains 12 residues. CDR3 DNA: TGTGCCAGCAGCGCCCAGGGTTTGGAGCAGTACTTC. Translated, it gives CASSAQGLEQYF.

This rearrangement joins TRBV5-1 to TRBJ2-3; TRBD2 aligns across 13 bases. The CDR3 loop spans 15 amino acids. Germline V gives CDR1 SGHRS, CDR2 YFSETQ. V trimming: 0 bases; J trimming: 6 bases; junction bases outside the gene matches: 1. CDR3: CASSLGLAGGDTQYF. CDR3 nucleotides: TGCGCCAGCAGCTTGGGACTAGCGGGGGGTGATACGCAGTATTTT.

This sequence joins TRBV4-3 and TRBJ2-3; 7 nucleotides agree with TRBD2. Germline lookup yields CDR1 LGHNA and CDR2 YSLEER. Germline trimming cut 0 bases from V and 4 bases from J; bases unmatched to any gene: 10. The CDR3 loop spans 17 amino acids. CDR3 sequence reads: CASSQDPDSGAADTQYF. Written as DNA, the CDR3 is TGCGCCAGCAGCCAAGATCCCGACAGCGGGGCGGCAGATACGCAGTATTTT.

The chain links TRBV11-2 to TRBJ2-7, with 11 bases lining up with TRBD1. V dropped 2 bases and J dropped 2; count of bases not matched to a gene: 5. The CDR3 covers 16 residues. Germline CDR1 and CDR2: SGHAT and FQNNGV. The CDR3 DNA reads TGTGCCAGCAGCTTACATAGGGGACAGGGGGCCTACGAGCAGTACTTC. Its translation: CASSLHRGQGAYEQYF.

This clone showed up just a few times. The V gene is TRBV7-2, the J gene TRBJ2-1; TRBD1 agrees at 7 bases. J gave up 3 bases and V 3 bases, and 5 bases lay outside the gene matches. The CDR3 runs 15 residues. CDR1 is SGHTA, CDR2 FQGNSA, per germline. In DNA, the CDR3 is TGTGCCAGCAGCTTTTCGGGACAGTTCTACAATGAGCAGTTCTTC. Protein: CASSFSGQFYNEQFF.

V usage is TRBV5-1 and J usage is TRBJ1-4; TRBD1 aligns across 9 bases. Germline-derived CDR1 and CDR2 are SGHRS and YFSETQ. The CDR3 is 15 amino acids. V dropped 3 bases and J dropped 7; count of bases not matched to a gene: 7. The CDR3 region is CASSSPGTGIEKLFF. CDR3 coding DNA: TGCGCCAGCAGCTCCCCCGGGACAGGGATTGAAAAACTGTTTTTT.